These 18 T cell receptor beta chains originate from one sample sequenced in a study of T cells in Graves' hyperthyroidism and ophthalmopathy. Regions amplified from RNA transcripts were the TCR beta CDR3 regions. The study used the HTBI primer set for a first-round RT-PCR of the TCR CDR3. MiXCR was run by TCRdb on the multiplex PCR reads, yielding one entry per CDR3 protein. Of 300,000 to 350,000 distinct CDR3 sequences listed, 11% to 15% are singletons. The sequenced sample consisted of blood. The receptors were gathered from a woman in her thirties with Graves' hyperthyroidism.

The sample holds a few counts of this clonotype. This may be a read error, as it is one base from a much larger clone. J is TRBJ2-7 and V is TRBV7-3; D might be TRBD2 (5 bases). The CDR3 length is 12 residues. V was clipped by 4 bases and J by 6 bases, with 10 bases between them. CDR1 SGHTA and CDR2 FQGTGA come from the germline V gene. Here the CDR3 DNA reads TGTGCCAGCAGCTCGGACTGGGGCGAGCAGTACTTC. It translates to CASSSDWGEQYF.

In this sample, this clonotype turned up many times. The chain employs TRBV10-2 and TRBJ2-7, with a possible D match to TRBD1 (6 bases). V gave up 6 bases and J gave up 0 bases, with 9 bases separating them. This CDR3 has 13 residues. Germline CDR1 WSHSY, CDR2 SAAADI. CDR3 DNA: TGCGCCAGCAGGGGGGCCGTCTCCTACGAGCAGTACTTC. This sequence encodes CASRGAVSYEQYF.

The V and J genes are TRBV30 and TRBJ2-1; the match to TRBD2 covers 8 bases. V trimming: 0 bases; J trimming: 2 bases; junction bases outside the gene matches: 6. The germline gives CDR1 GTSNPN, CDR2 SVGIG (reference sequence). The CDR3 length is 16 residues. The CDR3 here is CAWSVIEGLAYNEQFF. The CDR3 DNA follows: TGTGCCTGGAGTGTAATCGAGGGACTAGCCTACAATGAGCAGTTCTTC.

Many counts were recorded for this clonotype. The chain couples TRBV7-8 to TRBJ2-1, with a possible D match to TRBD2 (5 bases). The CDR3 is made up of 15 amino acids. Germline V gene sequence: CDR1 SGHVS, CDR2 FQNEAQ. Trimming shortened V by 4 bases and J by 7 bases, and 17 bases separated the two germline ends. In DNA form, the CDR3 reads TGTGCCAGCAGCTCCGGGAACACCGACTGGAATGAGCAGTTCTTC. Translated: CASSSGNTDWNEQFF.

This clonotype was counted ten times or more. The chain is built from TRBV7-2 and TRBJ1-1, with 12 bases lining up with TRBD1. V shed 4 bases and J 7 bases; nucleotides not matched to a gene: 7. This CDR3 has 15 residues. Germline lookup yields CDR1 SGHTA and CDR2 FQGNSA. Here the CDR3 reads CASSSGQGAPGEAFF. CDR3 DNA sequence: TGTGCCAGCAGCTCGGGACAGGGGGCGCCCGGTGAAGCTTTCTTT.

The rearrangement links TRBV4-1 to TRBJ2-1, with TRBD2 as a possible D gene (5 bases). Germline CDR1 reads MGHRA; CDR2 reads YSYEKL. V lost 3 bases to trimming and J lost 13 bases, with 16 bases between them. This CDR3 is 13 amino acids long. CDR3 bases: TGCGCCAGCAGCCACGAAGGATCTGACTACCAGTTCTTC. Amino acids: CASSHEGSDYQFF.

The gene calls are TRBV7-9 and TRBJ2-3; D perhaps matches TRBD2 (5 bases). Germline V CDR1 and CDR2: SEHNR, FQNEAQ (reference sequence). The CDR3 loop spans 16 amino acids. The V and J ends lost 4 bases and 2 bases respectively, with 16 bases between them. CDR3 in amino acids: CASSYRELTFTDTQYF. CDR3 nucleotide sequence: TGTGCCAGCAGCTACCGGGAACTCACCTTCACAGATACGCAGTATTTT.

The chain has TRBV2 and TRBJ1-4; the D is unclear. CDR3 length: 16 residues. Trimming took 6 bases from V and 12 from J, leaving 26 bases between them. CDR1 is SNHLY and CDR2 is FYNNEI in the germline V gene. The CDR3 DNA is TGTGCCAGCAGAGAGCCCGGCCGGGCCATAATTAGGCAACTGTTTTTT. Protein product: CASREPGRAIIRQLFF. Drawing the rest from reference TRBV2 and TRBJ1-4, the complete variable domain is EPEVTQTPSHQVTQMGQEVILRCVPISNHLYFYWYRQILGQKVEFLVSFYNNEISEKSEIFDDQFSVERPDGSNFTLKIRSTKLEDSAMYFCASREPGRAIIRQLFFGSGTQLSVL.

The table lists this clonotype with many counts. The chain is built from TRBV15 and TRBJ2-1, with TRBD2 as a possible D gene (6 bases). V lost 0 bases to trimming and J lost 7 bases, with 13 bases between them. CDR1 is LNHNV, CDR2 YYDKDF, per germline (reference sequence). The CDR3 has 15 amino acids. CDR3 residues: CATSRDGGPRNEQFF. The CDR3 DNA reads as TGTGCCACCAGCAGAGACGGGGGACCGAGGAATGAGCAGTTCTTC.

The table lists this clonotype with a few counts. The chain combines TRBV3-1 with TRBJ2-2; D gene ambiguous. The germline V gene has CDR1 LGHDT and CDR2 YNNKEL (reference sequence). This CDR3 spans 14 amino acids. V was shortened by 4 bases and J by 4 bases, with 10 bases between the two germline ends. The CDR3 DNA reads TGTGCCAGCAGCCCCGGACGGGCCACCGGGGAGCTGTTTTTT. It specifies CASSPGRATGELFF.

This clonotype was seen ten or more times. The V and J genes are TRBV18 and TRBJ1-1; D is unclear. V was trimmed by 2 bases and J by 1 base, leaving 2 bases between them. CDR3 length: 12 residues. Germline loops: CDR1 KGHSH, CDR2 LQKENI. The CDR3 spells CASSPANTEAFF. In nucleotides, the CDR3 is TGTGCCAGCTCACCAGCGAACACTGAAGCTTTCTTT.

This clonotype occurred many times. This chain uses TRBV7-8 with TRBJ2-1; unclear D gene. The CDR3 has 13 residues. Germline values: CDR1 SGHVS, CDR2 FQNEAQ. Trimming removed 1 base from V and 8 bases from J, with 9 bases in between. The CDR3 bases are TGTGCCAGCAGCTTAGGAGGAGTCGATGAGCAGTTCTTC. This translates into CASSLGGVDEQFF.

This clonotype was seen a handful of times. V is TRBV5-1 and J is TRBJ2-1, with TRBD2 identical over 11 bases. Trimming cost V 4 bases and J 7 bases; bases outside gene matches: 7. Germline CDR1 reads SGHRS; CDR2 reads YFSETQ. The CDR3 spans 15 residues. The CDR3 bases are TGCGCCAGCAGCCCAACTAGCGGGAGAGGTAATGAGCAGTTCTTC. Translating it yields CASSPTSGRGNEQFF.

Ten or more counts support this clonotype. The chain employs TRBV28 and TRBJ1-1, with D unresolved. This CDR3 spans 13 amino acids. Trimming took 2 bases from V and 3 from J, leaving 7 bases between them. Germline assignment: CDR1 MDHEN and CDR2 SYDVKM. The CDR3 nucleotides are TGTGCCAGCAGTTTACTGGAAGACACTGAAGCTTTCTTT. It encodes CASSLLEDTEAFF.

The chain carries TRBV5-4 and TRBJ2-1; TRBD2 might be the D (5 bases). Germline lookup yields CDR1 SGHNT and CDR2 YYREEE (reference sequence). CDR3 length equals 13 residues. V was cut by 0 bases and J by 15 bases, with 16 bases left in between. In DNA, the CDR3 is TGTGCCAGCAGCTTGGAGGAGGCTCCGAGGCCGTTCTTC. Its translation is CASSLEEAPRPFF.

This clonotype appeared a few times. The gene calls are TRBV3-1 and TRBJ2-1; D perhaps matches TRBD2 (6 bases). V dropped 6 bases and J dropped 11 bases, with 11 bases sitting between them. CDR3 length equals 11 residues. Germline loops: CDR1 LGHDT, CDR2 YNNKEL (reference sequence). The CDR3: CASRRGEKQFF. Written as DNA, the CDR3 is TGTGCCAGCAGACGCGGGGAAAAGCAGTTCTTC.

A few counts support this clonotype. V gene TRBV12-3 or TRBV12-4 combines with J gene TRBJ2-7, with a weak D call TRBD1 (5 bases). V dropped 5 bases and J dropped 3 bases, with 17 bases sitting between them. The CDR3 covers 15 residues. The chain's CDR3 is CASSRDSPFFYEQYF. In DNA, the CDR3 is TGTGCCAGCAGTCGCGACAGTCCGTTTTTCTACGAGCAGTACTTC.

In this sample, this clonotype turned up many times. This chain links TRBV9 with TRBJ2-1; D not resolved. The germline gives CDR1 SGDLS, CDR2 YYNGEE. CDR3 size: 17 residues. Trimming removed 4 bases from V and 2 bases from J, with 19 bases in between. CDR3 amino acids: CASSHTWAPNTYNEQFF. CDR3 coding DNA: TGTGCCAGCAGCCACACTTGGGCACCTAACACCTACAATGAGCAGTTCTTC.